This T cell receptor beta chain stems from a study of memory CD4+ T cells and cytomegalovirus serostatus. Overall study results and limits: Of 150 to 200 reported CMV TCRbeta sequences, just over 65 were found in memory CD4+ repertoires.

Details on this clone: Its antigen is as yet unknown.

The sort gate was single viable CD3+CD4+CD8-CD45RO+ cells for memory CD4+ T cells. Total CD4+ T cells were enriched by CD4 positive selection. Profiling relied on immunoSEQ multiplex PCR, and the TCRdb table lists in-frame clones only, not all of them. The table includes 70,000 or so clones, 78% detected once. J lost 4 bases, V lost 0 bases, and 1 base had no gene match. Germline V CDR1 and CDR2: SGHRS, YFSETQ. The CDR3 totals 14 residues. The sample was memory CD4+ T cells from blood. This TCR came from an adult in good health and CMV-seropositive. The chain is built from TRBV5-1 and TRBJ2-7, with 10 positions matching TRBD1. This CDR3 is CASSLGQGAYEQYF. The CDR3 DNA follows: TGCGCCAGCAGCTTGGGACAGGGGGCATACGAGCAGTACTTC.